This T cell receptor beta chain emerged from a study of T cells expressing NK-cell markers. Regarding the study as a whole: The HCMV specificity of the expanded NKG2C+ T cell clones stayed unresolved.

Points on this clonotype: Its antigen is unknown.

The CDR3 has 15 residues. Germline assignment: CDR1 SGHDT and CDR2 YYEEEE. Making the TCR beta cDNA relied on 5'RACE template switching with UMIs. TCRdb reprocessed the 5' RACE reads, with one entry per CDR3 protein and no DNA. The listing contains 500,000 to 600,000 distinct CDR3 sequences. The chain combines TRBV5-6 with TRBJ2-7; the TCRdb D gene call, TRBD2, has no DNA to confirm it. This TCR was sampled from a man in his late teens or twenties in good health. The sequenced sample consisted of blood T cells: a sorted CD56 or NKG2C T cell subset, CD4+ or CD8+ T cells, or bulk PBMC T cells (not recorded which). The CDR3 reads CASSLVWASGYEQYF. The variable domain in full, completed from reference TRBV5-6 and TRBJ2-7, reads DAGVTQSPTHLIKTRGQQVTLRCSPKSGHDTVSWYQQALGQGPQFIFQYYEEEERQRGNFPDRFSGHQFPNYSSELNVNALLLGDSALYLCASSLVWASGYEQYFGPGTRLTVT.